The rows below give T cell receptor beta chains drawn from one sample of a study of T cell responses to AZD1222 COVID-19 vaccine. Sequencing used immunoSEQ multiplex PCR; TCRdb keeps in-frame clones, though not all of them. Of approximately 98,000 clones listed, roughly 89% are singletons. The specimen was peripheral blood, collected on day 0 of MenACWY control vaccination. These receptors were obtained from an adult in good health. Both conserved end residues are part of each CDR3. D genes are given only for firm matches. The listing skips clone size in some rows; elsewhere it reads once, few, many or a size class.

TRBV10-3	TRBJ1-2	TRBD1	.	TGTGCCGGCCAGGGGGCGGGCTATGGCTACACCTTC	CAGQGAGYGYTF
TRBV6-5	TRBJ2-3	.	.	TGTGCCAGCAGTTACTCAGGGCGGGGTACAGATACGCAGTATTTT	CASSYSGRGTDTQYF
TRBV27	TRBJ1-6	TRBD1	.	TGTGCCAGCAGTTTGGACAGGGGGTATTCACCCCTCCACTTT	CASSLDRGYSPLHF
TRBV5-6	TRBJ2-5	.	.	TGTGCCAGCAGCTTGGAGGGGGGGGTCCAGTACTTC	CASSLEGGVQYF
TRBV6-2/TRBV6-3	TRBJ1-2	.	.	TGTGCCAGCAGTTACGGACAGACACCGCGGGGCTACACCTTC	CASSYGQTPRGYTF
TRBV6-5	TRBJ1-5	.	.	TGTGCCAGCAGTTACTCTGGTCAGAATCAGCCCCAGCATTTT	CASSYSGQNQPQHF
TRBV28	TRBJ1-5	.	.	TGTGCCAGCAGTTTACATCAGAATCAGCCCCAGCATTTT	CASSLHQNQPQHF
TRBV7-3	TRBJ1-1	.	.	TGTGCCAGCAGGGACTCGAACACTGAAGCTTTCTTT	CASRDSNTEAFF
TRBV7-9	TRBJ1-4	.	.	TGTGCCAGCAGCTTCGGGGGTATTAATGAAAAACTGTTTTTT	CASSFGGINEKLFF
TRBV6-2/TRBV6-3	TRBJ1-6	TRBD1	.	TGTGCCAGCAGTCCGAACCAGGGGGCAGTTGTCCACTTT	CASSPNQGAVVHF
TRBV4-1	TRBJ1-2	TRBD1	.	TGCGCCAGCAGCCACCCGACAGGGAATTCGAGAGGCTACACCTTC	CASSHPTGNSRGYTF
TRBV10-2	TRBJ1-5	.	.	TGCGCCAGCCAGTACGGCGCAGGGGATCAGCCCCAGCATTTT	CASQYGAGDQPQHF
TRBV5-1	TRBJ1-3	.	medium-sized	TGCGCCAGCAGTGTTCCTCAGGTAACTGGAAACACCATATATTTT	CASSVPQVTGNTIYF